The clone carrying this T cell receptor beta chain was seen ten or more times. The sample is drawn from a study of neurological immune-mediated disorders. TCRdb recomputed calls from the 5' RACE reads with MiXCR, one row per CDR3 protein. In the table there are more than 70,000 distinct CDR3 sequences, 17% of which are singletons. After removal of 1 base from V and 5 bases from J, the junction contained 2 bases not matched to a gene. This CDR3 has 14 amino acids. The germline V gene encodes CDR1 DFQATT and CDR2 SNEGSKA (reference sequence). This chain connects TRBV20-1 to TRBJ2-2; 9 bases map to TRBD1. This TCR was sampled from a woman in her forties in good health. Sequencing was done on a sample of PBMCs. This chain's CDR3 is CSARGQGDTGELFF. The CDR3, as DNA: TGCAGTGCTAGAGGACAGGGGGATACCGGGGAGCTGTTTTTT.